This TCR beta chain was captured by sequencing in a study of CD8+CD57+ T cells in acquired aplastic anemia. Study as a whole: Recorded DNA amounts for sorted CD4+ and CD8+ cells had an average of approximately 3.2 ug.

Patients picked for sequencing had shown CD8+CD57+ cell expansion detected by flow cytometry. Genomic DNA constituted the template upon which TCR beta VDJ and CDR3 profiling was performed. TCRdb passed the reads through MiXCR, listing each CDR3 protein once. The table records 400,000 to 600,000 distinct CDR3 sequences, over 25% of them present only once. The CDR3 is 13 amino acids. Germline V lookup: CDR1 SEHNR, CDR2 FQNEAQ (reference sequence). The ends were cut back, 4 bases at V and 2 bases at J, with 8 bases in the middle. This clonotype was found a few times. The chain joins TRBV7-9 to TRBJ2-5, with D uncertain. Sequenced: sorted CD4+, CD8+, or CD8+CD57+ T cells (not recorded which) from PBMCs. The TCR was taken from a human donor with aplastic anemia. CDR3 DNA sequence: TGTGCCAGCAGCTCCACCTATCAAGAGACCCAGTACTTC. Translated: CASSSTYQETQYF.